The 26 T cell receptor beta chains below come from one sample, sequenced in a study of shared clonotypes between healthy human individuals. TCRdb's copy holds only in-frame clones and misses some; the assay was immunoSEQ multiplex PCR. The table records 2 million or so clones, about 95% of them present only once. CD45RO-negative, CCR7-positively selected cells formed the naive CD8 fraction, excluding terminally differentiated effector memory CD45RA+ cells. Sequencing used naive CD8+ T cells sorted from blood. Source of these receptors: a young man in good health.

CDR3 coding DNA: TGTGCCAGCACCCCGGGACTAGCGCCCTACGAGCAGTACTTC. Amino acids: CASTPGLAPYEQYF. The chain recombines TRBV9 with TRBJ2-7; TRBD2 matches 10 bases. Germline CDR1 and CDR2: SGDLS and YYNGEE. The CDR3 totals 14 residues. The V segment lost 6 bases and the J segment 2 bases; nucleotides outside the gene matches: 5.

About this clone: The junction and the germline gene differ at one end; a read error may be behind it. The J gene is TRBJ2-7, the V gene TRBV7-7; TRBD2 aligns across 10 bases. Germline V CDR1 and CDR2: SSHAT, FNYEAQ (reference sequence). The CDR3 runs to 15 residues. CDR3 DNA: TGTGCTAGCAGCTTACAAGCGGGAGGGAGCTACGAGCAGTACTTC. Its translation is CASSLQAGGSYEQYF.

The chain uses TRBV19 and TRBJ1-1, with D possibly matching TRBD1 (5 bases). This CDR3 is built from 14 residues. Trimming shortened V by 3 bases and J by 1 base, and 9 bases separated the two germline ends. The germline CDR1 and CDR2 sequences are LNHDA and SQIVND (reference sequence). The CDR3 protein is CASSMGQPNTEAFF. The DNA for the CDR3 is TGTGCCAGTAGTATGGGGCAACCGAACACTGAAGCTTTCTTT. Full variable domain (missing parts from reference TRBV19 and TRBJ1-1): DGGITQSPKYLFRKEGQNVTLSCEQNLNHDAMYWYRQDPGQGLRLIYYSQIVNDFQKGDIAEGYSVSREKKESFPLTVTSAQKNPTAFYLCASSMGQPNTEAFFGQGTRLTVV.

The genes are TRBV5-6 and TRBJ2-3, with TRBD2 as a possible D gene (5 bases). The germline V and J ends were trimmed by 2 bases and 6 bases, with 13 bases remaining between them. The germline V gene has CDR1 SGHDT and CDR2 YYEEEE. This CDR3 spans 14 amino acids. CDR3 nucleotide sequence: TGTGCCAGCAGCTTAGCACTAGATTGGGATACGCAGTATTTT. Encoded protein: CASSLALDWDTQYF.

V is TRBV5-1 and J is TRBJ2-7; 11 bases are shared with TRBD2. The CDR3 extends over 17 amino acids. With V trimmed by 0 bases and J by 3 bases, 8 bases remained unmatched. Germline loops: CDR1 SGHRS, CDR2 YFSETQ. The CDR3 bases are TGCGCCAGCAGCTTGGCCGGGACTAGCGGTAGGGGCTACGAGCAGTACTTC. Protein product: CASSLAGTSGRGYEQYF.

The CDR3 DNA reads as TGCGCCAGCAGCCAAGTGGACAGTTACCCCTACGAGCAGTACTTC. Amino acid sequence: CASSQVDSYPYEQYF. V usage is TRBV4-1 and J usage is TRBJ2-7; D is possibly TRBD1 (6 bases). The CDR3 has 15 residues. Germline V gene lookup returns CDR1 MGHRA and CDR2 YSYEKL. Trimming left V 1 base short and J 2 bases short, with 12 bases between.

This rearrangement joins TRBV30 to TRBJ2-7; TRBD1 aligns across 7 bases. The CDR3 extends over 14 amino acids. The ends lost 4 bases at V and 1 base at J; junction bases unmatched: 7. Germline CDR1 reads GTSNPN; CDR2 reads SVGIG (reference sequence). CDR3 residues: CAWNLAGGSYEQYF. CDR3 sequence (DNA): TGTGCCTGGAACTTGGCAGGGGGATCCTACGAGCAGTACTTC.

Comment on this clone: Other nucleotide sequences from this sample produce the same CDR3. CDR3 coding DNA: TGTGCCAGCAGCTTGGACAGGGGGTACACCGGGGAGCTGTTTTTT. Protein product: CASSLDRGYTGELFF. The chain uses TRBV5-6 and TRBJ2-2; 8 bases are shared with TRBD1. Looked up from germline, CDR1 is SGHDT and CDR2 is YYEEEE. With V trimmed by 0 bases and J by 3 bases, 1 base remained unmatched. This CDR3 is built from 15 residues.

This chain uses TRBV13 with TRBJ2-2, with 9 bases that match TRBD2. The J segment lost 8 bases and the V segment lost 3 bases, leaving 7 bases of the junction unmatched. The germline V gene has CDR1 PRHDT and CDR2 FYEKMQ (reference sequence). This CDR3 region has 15 residues. As DNA, the CDR3 is TGTGCCAGCAGCTTCGCGGGAGGGCCCGCAGGGGAGCTGTTTTTT. Translating gives CASSFAGGPAGELFF.

The J gene is TRBJ2-3, the V gene TRBV12-5, with D hard to call. This CDR3 contains 16 residues. Trimming removed 3 bases at V and 1 base at J, with 14 bases between. CDR1 and CDR2 from the germline V gene are LGHNT and FRNRAP. CDR3 amino acids: CASGFSDGRGTDTQYF. Written as DNA, the CDR3 is TGTGCTAGTGGTTTCAGTGACGGAAGGGGCACAGATACGCAGTATTTT.

This rearrangement joins TRBV19 to TRBJ1-2, with 12 nucleotides matching TRBD1. CDR3 length: 15 amino acids. With V trimmed by 4 bases and J by 4 bases, 4 bases remained unmatched. Germline V gives CDR1 LNHDA, CDR2 SQIVND (reference sequence). CDR3 DNA: TGTGCCAGTAGTAAAGGGACAGGGGGCCTCTATGGCTACACCTTC. Protein sequence: CASSKGTGGLYGYTF.

This chain connects TRBV29-1 to TRBJ1-2; a possible D gene is TRBD1 (5 bases). The CDR3 loop spans 13 amino acids. Germline lookup yields CDR1 SQVTM and CDR2 ANQGSEA. Trimming stripped 6 bases from V and 2 bases from J, with 13 bases between. The DNA of the CDR3 is TGCAGCGTGATGTGGCAGGGCAACTATGGCTACACCTTC. As protein: CSVMWQGNYGYTF.

This clone was seen once. The genes are TRBV13 and TRBJ2-7, with D possibly being TRBD2 (6 bases). Germline V gene lookup returns CDR1 PRHDT and CDR2 FYEKMQ (reference sequence). Trimming shortened V by 5 bases and J by 2 bases, and 10 bases separated the two germline ends. CDR3 length: 13 amino acids. As DNA, the CDR3 is TGTGCCAGCAGCGCGGGATCCGCCTACGAGCAGTACTTC. Amino acids: CASSAGSAYEQYF. Full variable domain (remainder filled in from reference TRBV13 and TRBJ2-7): AAGVIQSPRHLIKEKRETATLKCYPIPRHDTVYWYQQGPGQDPQFLISFYEKMQSDKGSIPDRFSAQQFSDYHSELNMSSLELGDSALYFCASSAGSAYEQYFGPGTRLTVT.

The chain uses TRBV7-2 and TRBJ1-2; D unclear. The length of the CDR3 is 17 residues. The V and J ends lost 1 base and 2 bases respectively, with 17 bases between them. CDR1 and CDR2 from the germline V gene are SGHTA and FQGNSA. The CDR3 loop reads CASSLVYIGESNYGYTF. In DNA, the CDR3 is TGTGCCAGCAGCTTAGTGTACATCGGAGAGTCGAACTATGGCTACACCTTC.

The rearrangement uses TRBV4-3 and TRBJ2-5, with TRBD2 matching over 9 bases. CDR3 length: 17 residues. Germline CDR1 is LGHNA and CDR2 is YSLEER. The trim removed 4 bases at V and 4 bases at J, leaving 13 bases unmatched. The CDR3, as DNA: TGCGCCAGCAGCCCCACAGCGGGAGGCTCTGTGGGAGAGACCCAGTACTTC. It codes for CASSPTAGGSVGETQYF.

The chain links TRBV6-5 to TRBJ2-3; perhaps TRBD1 as D (5 bases). From germline, CDR1 is MNHEY and CDR2 SVGAGI. Trimming shortened V by 6 bases and J by 4 bases, and 14 bases separated the two germline ends. This CDR3 is 14 amino acids long. CDR3 region: CASRPDSSPDTQYF. For the CDR3, the DNA is TGTGCCAGCAGACCTGACAGTTCGCCAGATACGCAGTATTTT.

The V call is TRBV10-3, the J call TRBJ2-1, with D possibly TRBD2 on 5 matching bases. V shed 6 bases and J shed 0 bases, with 18 bases lying between them. The CDR3 length is 17 residues. CDR1 and CDR2 (germline): ENHRY, SYGVKD. The CDR3: CAISNPAVGSSYNEQFF. The CDR3 nucleotides are TGTGCCATCAGCAACCCCGCGGTGGGGAGCTCCTACAATGAGCAGTTCTTC.

Notes on this clone: Other DNA sequences in the sample encode the same CDR3. V gene TRBV7-2 combines with J gene TRBJ2-1, with 11 bases lining up with TRBD1. Trimming took 5 bases from V and 3 from J; bases not matched to a gene: 3. The germline CDR1 and CDR2 sequences are SGHTA and FQGNSA. The CDR3 loop spans 15 amino acids. The CDR3 loop reads CASSTGTGGYNEQFF. The CDR3 nucleotides read TGTGCCAGCAGCACCGGGACAGGGGGCTACAATGAGCAGTTCTTC. Full variable domain (outside the CDR3, taken from reference TRBV7-2 and TRBJ2-1): GAGVSQSPSNKVTEKGKDVELRCDPISGHTALYWYRQSLGQGLEFLIYFQGNSAPDKSGLPSDRFSAERTGGSVSTLTIQRTQQEDSAVYLCASSTGTGGYNEQFFGPGTRLTVL.

This clone was detected only once. The chain uses TRBV4-1 and TRBJ1-1; D remains ambiguous. V gave up 9 bases and J gave up 4 bases, with 21 bases separating them. CDR3 length equals 15 residues. Germline CDR1 MGHRA, CDR2 YSYEKL. The chain's CDR3 is CASELSVSIGTEAFF. The CDR3, as DNA: TGCGCCAGTGAACTCTCAGTTAGTATCGGCACTGAAGCTTTCTTT.

The chain carries TRBV9 and TRBJ2-3; D might be TRBD1 (6 bases). Between the trimmed V and J ends, which lost 0 bases and 1 base, there was a span of 15 bases. The CDR3 spans 17 residues. The germline gives CDR1 SGDLS, CDR2 YYNGEE. The CDR3 spells CASSVEGRPGGTDTQYF. The CDR3 DNA follows: TGTGCCAGCAGCGTAGAGGGGCGGCCAGGGGGCACAGATACGCAGTATTTT.

DNA for the CDR3: TGTGCCAGCACCTGGGGGAATGAGCAGTTCTTC. It encodes CASTWGNEQFF. The chain couples TRBV5-8 to TRBJ2-1; D may correspond to TRBD1 or TRBD2 (5 bases each). The length of the CDR3 is 11 residues. Germline loops: CDR1 SGHTS, CDR2 YDEGEE. Between the trimmed V and J ends, which lost 6 bases and 7 bases, there was a span of 8 bases.

This rearrangement joins TRBV18 to TRBJ1-5, with D unresolved. From germline, CDR1 is KGHSH and CDR2 LQKENI. V was trimmed by 3 bases and J by 7 bases, leaving 31 bases between them. There are 20 residues in the CDR3. The CDR3 nucleotides are TGTGCCAGCTCACCCTCGTTACTTTCTACCCCGTTACCCAGCCGGCAGCCCCAGCATTTT. Its protein is CASSPSLLSTPLPSRQPQHF.

V and J are TRBV9 and TRBJ2-5; 10 nucleotides agree with TRBD1. Trimming took 3 bases from V and 1 from J; bases not matched to a gene: 12. The CDR3 contains 18 residues. Germline V CDR1 and CDR2: SGDLS, YYNGEE. The chain's CDR3 is CASSAEWDRGFFQETQYF. CDR3 in DNA: TGTGCCAGCAGCGCCGAATGGGACAGGGGTTTCTTCCAAGAGACCCAGTACTTC.

The V call is TRBV27, the J call TRBJ2-2; TRBD1 or TRBD2 may be the D gene (6 bases each). Looked up from germline, CDR1 is MNHEY and CDR2 is SMNVEV (reference sequence). Trimming left V 5 bases short and J 2 bases short, with 15 bases between. The CDR3 consists of 16 residues. CDR3: CASSPSPGANTGELFF. As DNA, the CDR3 is TGTGCCAGCAGTCCGTCCCCGGGGGCCAACACCGGGGAGCTGTTTTTT.

Points on this clone: This specimen includes other DNA sequences encoding the same CDR3. This CDR3 is CASSLLAGNEQFF. The CDR3 bases are TGTGCCAGCAGTTTGCTAGCGGGGAATGAGCAGTTCTTC. The gene calls are TRBV27 and TRBJ2-1; 9 nucleotides align to TRBD2. The CDR3 has 13 residues. V dropped 3 bases and J dropped 7; count of bases not matched to a gene: 1. Germline V gene data show CDR1 as MNHEY and CDR2 as SMNVEV (reference sequence).

Comment on this clone: This CDR3 is also generated by other DNA sequences in the sample. The CDR3 spells CASSPRQNTGELFF. The DNA for the CDR3 is TGTGCCAGTAGTCCGCGACAGAACACCGGGGAGCTGTTTTTT. The V call is TRBV19, the J call TRBJ2-2; D is uncertain. Germline V gives CDR1 LNHDA, CDR2 SQIVND (reference sequence). With 5 bases removed from V and 1 base from J, the gap between germline ends came to 8 bases. The CDR3 runs to 14 residues.